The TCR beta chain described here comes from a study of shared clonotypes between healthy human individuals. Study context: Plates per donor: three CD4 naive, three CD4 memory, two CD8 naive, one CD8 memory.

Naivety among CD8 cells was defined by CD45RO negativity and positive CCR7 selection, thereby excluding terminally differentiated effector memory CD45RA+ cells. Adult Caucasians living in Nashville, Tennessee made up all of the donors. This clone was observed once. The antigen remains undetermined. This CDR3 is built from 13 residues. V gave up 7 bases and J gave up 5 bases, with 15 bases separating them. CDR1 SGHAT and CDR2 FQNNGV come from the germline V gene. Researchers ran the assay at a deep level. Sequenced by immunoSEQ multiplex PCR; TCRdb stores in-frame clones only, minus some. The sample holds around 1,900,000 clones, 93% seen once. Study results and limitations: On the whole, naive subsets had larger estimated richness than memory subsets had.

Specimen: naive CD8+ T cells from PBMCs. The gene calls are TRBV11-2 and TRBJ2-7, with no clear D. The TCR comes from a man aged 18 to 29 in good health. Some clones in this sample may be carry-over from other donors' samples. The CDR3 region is CASTLLPGNEQYF. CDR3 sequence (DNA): TGTGCCAGCACCCTCCTACCCGGCAACGAGCAGTACTTC.